The TCR beta chain under discussion was sequenced for a study of blood T cell repertoires in COVID-19. Germline lookup yields CDR1 LNHDA and CDR2 SQIVND (reference sequence). V dropped 6 bases and J dropped 2 bases, with 10 bases sitting between them. The CDR3 covers 13 residues. The protocol was immunoSEQ multiplex PCR, while the TCRdb copy is restricted to in-frame clones and leaves out a portion. Among hundreds of thousands of clones listed, 85% to 90% were seen once. Sequencing was done on a sample of PBMCs or T cells enriched from blood (not recorded which). The chain couples TRBV19 to TRBJ1-1; D remains unclear. This receptor was identified in a man between 40 and 49 years old who had recovered from COVID-19. CDR3 sequence reads: CASSLRINTEAFF. In nucleotides, the CDR3 is TGTGCCAGTAGCCTCCGTATCAACACTGAAGCTTTCTTT.